The 29 T cell receptor beta chains below were found in one sample sequenced in a study of CD8+ T cells in alopecia areata. Sample treatment: oral pan-JAK inhibitor, 5-10 mg twice daily. Isolated RNA was reverse transcribed into cDNA used as the sequencing template. Profiling relied on immunoSEQ multiplex PCR, and the TCRdb table lists in-frame clones only, not all of them. The repertoire has hundreds of thousands of clones, roughly 60% of them found once; the top ten carry roughly 0.93%. Sequences were derived from CD4+ T cells sorted from blood, sampled between weeks 51 and 54, from a patient treated with tofacitinib. The receptors stem from a human donor with alopecia areata.

The J gene is TRBJ2-5, the V gene TRBV30; D ambiguous. Germline CDR1 GTSNPN, CDR2 SVGIG (reference sequence). The V and J ends lost 0 bases and 4 bases respectively, with 12 bases between them. The CDR3 loop spans 14 amino acids. Written as DNA, the CDR3 is TGTGCCTGGAGTGTACGGGTGATGGGAGAGACCCAGTACTTC. Translating gives CAWSVRVMGETQYF.

The gene calls are TRBV29-1 and TRBJ2-1, with 7 bases aligning to TRBD1. CDR1 is SQVTM, CDR2 ANQGSEA, per germline. CDR3 length: 13 amino acids. J gave up 0 bases and V 7 bases, and 3 bases lay outside the gene matches. The CDR3 sequence is CSASGGSYNEQFF. In nucleotides, the CDR3 is TGCAGCGCCTCAGGGGGCTCCTACAATGAGCAGTTCTTC.

The chain couples TRBV29-1 to TRBJ2-2; possibly TRBD1 for D (5 bases). From germline, CDR1 is SQVTM and CDR2 ANQGSEA. Trimming removed 7 bases from V and 0 bases from J, with 12 bases in between. The CDR3 spans 14 residues. For the CDR3, the DNA is TGCAGCGCCGGACACCCCGCGAACACCGGGGAGCTGTTTTTT. It encodes CSAGHPANTGELFF.

The chain carries TRBV30 and TRBJ1-4; D gene unclear. V gave up 3 bases and J gave up 8 bases, with 7 bases separating them. Germline V CDR1 and CDR2: GTSNPN, SVGIG (reference sequence). The CDR3 spans 11 residues. This chain's CDR3 is CAWSAEEKLFF. The CDR3 DNA follows: TGTGCCTGGAGCGCTGAAGAAAAACTGTTTTTT. Using reference TRBV30 and TRBJ1-4 for the parts outside the CDR3, the full variable domain is SQTIHQWPATLVQPVGSPLSLECTVEGTSNPNLYWYRQAAGRGLQLLFYSVGIGQISSEVPQNLSASRPQDRQFILSSKKLLLSDSGFYLCAWSAEEKLFFGSGTQLSVL.

This clone turned up a few times. The rearrangement uses TRBV7-9 and TRBJ1-5; 10 nucleotides align to TRBD1. The germline CDR1 and CDR2 sequences are SEHNR and FQNEAQ (reference sequence). The CDR3 runs to 17 residues. Germline trimming cut 3 bases from V and 0 bases from J; bases unmatched to any gene: 5. This CDR3 reads CASSLGDRGGSNQPQHF. CDR3 DNA sequence: TGTGCCAGCAGCTTGGGGGACAGGGGTGGTAGCAATCAGCCCCAGCATTTT.

This clone is a singleton in its sample. The chain couples TRBV30 to TRBJ2-7; no clear D. Per germline, CDR1 GTSNPN and CDR2 SVGIG (reference sequence). The length of the CDR3 is 15 residues. The V end was cut by 1 base, the J end by 0 bases, with 13 bases between. The CDR3 nucleotides read TGTGCCTGGAGTGGCCGACGCAATCGCTCCTACGAGCAGTACTTC. The encoded protein is CAWSGRRNRSYEQYF.

V gene TRBV6-5 combines with J gene TRBJ1-2, with D perhaps TRBD1 (6 bases). This CDR3 has 13 residues. The V end was cut by 7 bases, the J end by 2 bases, with 11 bases between. Germline CDR1 MNHEY, CDR2 SVGAGI. CDR3 amino acids: CASKEGTNYGYTF. Written as DNA, the CDR3 is TGTGCCAGCAAGGAGGGGACAAACTATGGCTACACCTTC.

J is TRBJ1-4 and V is TRBV30; TRBD1 matches 7 bases. The V gene's germline CDR1 is GTSNPN and CDR2 SVGIG (reference sequence). V lost 4 bases and J lost 5; bases outside the gene matches: 1. This CDR3 contains 12 residues. CDR3 DNA sequence: TGTGCCTGGACAGGGGGAAATGAAAAACTGTTTTTT. Translated: CAWTGGNEKLFF. The full variable domain, completed using reference TRBV30 and TRBJ1-4, is SQTIHQWPATLVQPVGSPLSLECTVEGTSNPNLYWYRQAAGRGLQLLFYSVGIGQISSEVPQNLSASRPQDRQFILSSKKLLLSDSGFYLCAWTGGNEKLFFGSGTQLSVL.

This clone was picked up a small number of times. The rearrangement links TRBV2 to TRBJ2-1, with D perhaps given as TRBD1 or TRBD2 (5 bases each). The V end was cut by 6 bases, the J end by 9 bases, with 21 bases between. Looked up from germline, CDR1 is SNHLY and CDR2 is FYNNEI. This CDR3 spans 15 amino acids. This CDR3 is CASSSHTGGTFEQFF. For the CDR3, the DNA is TGTGCCAGCAGCTCCCATACAGGTGGGACGTTTGAGCAGTTCTTC. Combining the CDR3 with reference TRBV2 and TRBJ2-1 gives the whole variable domain EPEVTQTPSHQVTQMGQEVILRCVPISNHLYFYWYRQILGQKVEFLVSFYNNEISEKSEIFDDQFSVERPDGSNFTLKIRSTKLEDSAMYFCASSSHTGGTFEQFFGPGTRLTVL.

The V call is TRBV11-2, the J call TRBJ2-1; TRBD2 agrees at 8 bases. The CDR3 is made up of 15 amino acids. Germline assignment: CDR1 SGHAT and CDR2 FQNNGV. Germline trimming cut 5 bases from V and 7 bases from J; bases unmatched to any gene: 10. DNA for the CDR3: TGTGCCAGCAGCCCAGGGACTAGAGTCGATAATGAGCAGTTCTTC. Its translation is CASSPGTRVDNEQFF.

Comments on this clone: The sample has other DNA sequences that encode this CDR3 too. The chain combines TRBV29-1 with TRBJ2-7, with 7 bases that match TRBD1. V was pared by 6 bases and J by 1 base, with 3 bases of the junction left unmatched. CDR1 and CDR2 (germline): SQVTM, ANQGSEA. The CDR3 has 12 residues. The CDR3 DNA sequence: TGCAGCGTCTCAGGGGGATCCTACGAGCAGTACTTC. Encoded protein: CSVSGGSYEQYF.

The chain recombines TRBV9 with TRBJ2-1; weak D call: TRBD1 (5 bases). Germline lookup yields CDR1 SGDLS and CDR2 YYNGEE. There are 13 residues in the CDR3. V was trimmed by 0 bases and J by 10 bases, leaving 11 bases between them. The CDR3 reads CASSVAVRGEQFF. The CDR3 nucleotides are TGTGCCAGCAGCGTAGCGGTTAGGGGAGAGCAGTTCTTC.

This clone appeared once. The rearrangement links TRBV6-5 to TRBJ2-5, with D maybe TRBD1 (5 bases). The V end lost 8 bases, the J end lost 2 bases, and 9 bases lay between the germline ends. Germline V gives CDR1 MNHEY, CDR2 SVGAGI. CDR3 length equals 12 residues. The CDR3 spells CASGDSQETQYF. The CDR3 region has the DNA TGTGCCAGCGGAGACAGTCAAGAGACCCAGTACTTC.

A remark on this clone: An end of the junction differs from the germline gene, which may be a read error. V is TRBV7-9 and J is TRBJ2-2; no firm D call. This CDR3 is built from 15 residues. Germline loops: CDR1 SEHNR, CDR2 FQNEAQ (reference sequence). The CDR3 region has the DNA TGTGCCAGCAGCTTAGCCCCGATGAACTCCGGGGAGCTGTTTTTT. Its protein product is CASSLAPMNSGELFF.

The V call is TRBV30, the J call TRBJ1-1; 11 nucleotides match TRBD1. Germline CDR1 and CDR2: GTSNPN and SVGIG (reference sequence). The CDR3 has 11 residues. Trimming at V came to 3 bases and at J to 13 bases, leaving 4 bases not matched to a gene. The CDR3 sequence is CAWRGQGGIFF. CDR3 DNA sequence: TGTGCCTGGAGGGGACAGGGGGGTATTTTCTTT.

Concerning this clone: The same CDR3 can be traced to other DNA sequences in this sample. The chain is built from TRBV30 and TRBJ1-5; D gene unclear. The germline CDR1 and CDR2 sequences are GTSNPN and SVGIG (reference sequence). The CDR3 has 13 amino acids. Trimming shortened V by 2 bases and J by 4 bases, and 9 bases separated the two germline ends. CDR3 DNA: TGTGCCTGGAGTTACGGCGAGAATCAGCCCCAGCATTTT. The encoded protein is CAWSYGENQPQHF.

The chain joins TRBV7-2 to TRBJ1-2, with unresolved D. Germline values: CDR1 SGHTA, CDR2 FQGNSA. The CDR3 spans 13 residues. The V end lost 5 bases, the J end lost 5 bases, and 12 bases lay between the germline ends. CDR3 region: CASSMSVGYGYTF. The CDR3 bases are TGTGCCAGCAGCATGTCAGTGGGGTATGGCTACACCTTC.

The CDR3 sequence is CASSHGQGRNTIYF. The DNA for the CDR3 is TGTGCCAGCAGCCACGGACAGGGCCGAAACACCATATATTTT. The chain recombines TRBV14 with TRBJ1-3, with TRBD1 matching over 8 bases. The trim removed 3 bases at V and 5 bases at J, leaving 3 bases unmatched. This CDR3 comprises 14 residues. Germline CDR1 SGHDN, CDR2 FVKESK.

This chain uses TRBV9 with TRBJ2-3; 8 bases align to TRBD1. The V gene end was trimmed by 0 bases and the J gene end by 6 bases; junction bases not matched to a gene: 9. The CDR3 loop spans 16 amino acids. Germline CDR1 reads SGDLS; CDR2 reads YYNGEE. CDR3 coding DNA: TGTGCCAGCAGCGTAGAAAGGACAGGGAGGTGGGATACGCAGTATTTT. Its translation is CASSVERTGRWDTQYF.

In its sample, this clone was seen once. The V call is TRBV18, the J call TRBJ1-2, with unresolved D. The CDR3 extends over 14 amino acids. Germline loops: CDR1 KGHSH, CDR2 LQKENI. V dropped 0 bases and J dropped 4 bases, with 9 bases sitting between them. The CDR3 bases are TGTGCCAGCTCACCACCGGGAAACTTCTATGGCTACACCTTC. Protein product: CASSPPGNFYGYTF.

The CDR3 DNA follows: TGTGCCAGCAGCCAAGATAGTTGGCCAGGGGATGGCTACACCTTC. It is translated as CASSQDSWPGDGYTF. The chain joins TRBV14 to TRBJ1-2; a weak D match, TRBD1 (6 bases). Trimming cost V 0 bases and J 6 bases, with 14 bases left between them. Germline loops: CDR1 SGHDN, CDR2 FVKESK. The CDR3 length is 15 residues. The whole variable domain, remainder taken from reference TRBV14 and TRBJ1-2, is EAGVTQFPSHSVIEKGQTVTLRCDPISGHDNLYWYRRVMGKEIKFLLHFVKESKQDESGMPNNRFLAERTGGTYSTLKVQPAELEDSGVYFCASSQDSWPGDGYTFGSGTRLTVV.

The gene calls are TRBV19 and TRBJ1-5; 10 bases line up with TRBD1. V shed 8 bases and J 4 bases; nucleotides not matched to a gene: 5. The CDR3 has 14 amino acids. CDR1 and CDR2 (germline): LNHDA, SQIVND (reference sequence). The CDR3 spells CASSGQGSNQPQHF. The CDR3 nucleotides read TGTGCCAGTTCGGGACAGGGGTCAAATCAGCCCCAGCATTTT.

In its sample, this clone ranks as medium-sized. This chain links TRBV10-3 with TRBJ2-5; D gene ambiguous. The CDR3 extends over 12 amino acids. The V end lost 2 bases, the J end lost 4 bases, and 5 bases lay between the germline ends. Germline lookup yields CDR1 ENHRY and CDR2 SYGVKD. The CDR3 loop is CAISEPRETQYF. Here the CDR3 DNA reads TGTGCCATCAGTGAGCCAAGAGAGACCCAGTACTTC.

About this clone itself: The same CDR3 arises from other DNA sequences in this sample as well. The chain links TRBV4-2 to TRBJ1-2; D not certain. This CDR3 has 12 amino acids. V lost 1 base and J lost 2, with 2 bases in between. Germline V CDR1 and CDR2: LGHNA, YNFKEQ. The DNA of the CDR3 is TGTGCCAGCAGCCAAGGGAACTATGGCTACACCTTC. This codes for CASSQGNYGYTF.

This clone was seen a handful of times. The chain joins TRBV20-1 to TRBJ2-5, with a possible D match to TRBD2 (5 bases). Trimming shortened V by 5 bases and J by 3 bases, and 7 bases separated the two germline ends. There are 11 residues in the CDR3. Germline CDR1 is DFQATT and CDR2 is SNEGSKA (reference sequence). The CDR3 DNA is TGCAGTGCTTGGGAGAAAGAGACCCAGTACTTC. The encoded protein is CSAWEKETQYF.

V gene TRBV27 combines with J gene TRBJ2-3; no definite D call. V was clipped by 2 bases and J by 0 bases, with 9 bases between them. This CDR3 region has 15 residues. CDR1 and CDR2 (germline): MNHEY, SMNVEV (reference sequence). The CDR3 nucleotides read TGTGCCAGCAGTTTAAGGGCGGCTAGCACAGATACGCAGTATTTT. Residues: CASSLRAASTDTQYF.

The chain has TRBV30 and TRBJ2-2; TRBD1 might be the D (5 bases). Germline CDR1 is GTSNPN and CDR2 is SVGIG (reference sequence). V gave up 8 bases and J gave up 2 bases, with 15 bases separating them. The CDR3 consists of 14 residues. The CDR3 sequence is CAGQSGHNTGELFF. DNA of the CDR3: TGTGCCGGACAATCCGGCCACAACACCGGGGAGCTGTTTTTT.

The chain has TRBV7-8 and TRBJ1-5; 7 bases line up with TRBD1. CDR1 is SGHVS, CDR2 FQNEAQ, per germline. The CDR3 runs 13 residues. V was pared by 3 bases and J by 7 bases, with 3 bases of the junction left unmatched. CDR3 sequence reads: CASSFRGEQPQHF. In DNA, the CDR3 is TGTGCCAGCAGCTTCAGGGGGGAGCAGCCCCAGCATTTT. Combining the CDR3 with reference TRBV7-8 and TRBJ1-5 gives the whole variable domain GAGVSQSPRYKVAKRGQDVALRCDPISGHVSLFWYQQALGQGPEFLTYFQNEAQLDKSGLPSDRFFAERPEGSVSTLKIQRTQQEDSAVYLCASSFRGEQPQHFGDGTRLSIL.

As concerns this clone: Other DNA sequences in the sample encode the same CDR3. This chain uses TRBV7-9 with TRBJ2-5; D is possibly TRBD1 (6 bases). Trimming took off 5 bases at V and 2 bases at J, with 12 bases between the two ends. Per the germline V gene, CDR1 is SEHNR and CDR2 is FQNEAQ (reference sequence). The CDR3 has 14 amino acids. Written as DNA, the CDR3 is TGTGCCAGCAGCAGGGACCAGGGGCAAGAGACCCAGTACTTC. Translated: CASSRDQGQETQYF.